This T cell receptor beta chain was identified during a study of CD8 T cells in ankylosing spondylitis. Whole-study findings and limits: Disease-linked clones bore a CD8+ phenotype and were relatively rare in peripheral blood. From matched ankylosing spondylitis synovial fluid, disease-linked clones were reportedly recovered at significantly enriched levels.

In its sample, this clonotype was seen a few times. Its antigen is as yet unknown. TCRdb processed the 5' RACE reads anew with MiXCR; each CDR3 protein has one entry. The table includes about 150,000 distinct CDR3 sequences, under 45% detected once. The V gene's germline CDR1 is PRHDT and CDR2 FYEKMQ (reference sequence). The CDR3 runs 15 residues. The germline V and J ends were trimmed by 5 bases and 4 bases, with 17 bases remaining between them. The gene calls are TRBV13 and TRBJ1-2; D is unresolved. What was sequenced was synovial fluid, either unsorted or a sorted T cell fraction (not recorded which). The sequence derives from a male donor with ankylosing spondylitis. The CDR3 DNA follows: TGTGCCAGCAGCCGTTTCCTAAGACACATCTATGGCTACACCTTC. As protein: CASSRFLRHIYGYTF.